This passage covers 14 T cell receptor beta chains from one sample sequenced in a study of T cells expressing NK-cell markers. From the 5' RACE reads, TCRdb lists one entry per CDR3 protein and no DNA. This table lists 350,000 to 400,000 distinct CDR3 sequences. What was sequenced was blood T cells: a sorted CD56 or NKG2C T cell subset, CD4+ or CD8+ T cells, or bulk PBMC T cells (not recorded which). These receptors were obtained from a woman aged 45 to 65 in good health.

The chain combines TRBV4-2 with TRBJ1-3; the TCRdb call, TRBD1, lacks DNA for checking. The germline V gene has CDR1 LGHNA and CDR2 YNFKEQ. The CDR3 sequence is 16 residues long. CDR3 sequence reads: CASSQDPGFAGNTIYF.

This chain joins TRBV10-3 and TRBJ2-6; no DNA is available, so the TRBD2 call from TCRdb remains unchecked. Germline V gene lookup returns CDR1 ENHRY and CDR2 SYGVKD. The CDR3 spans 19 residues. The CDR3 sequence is CAISEYGLAGDSGANVLTF.

This chain's CDR3 is CASSLGGTLNTEAFF. The chain joins TRBV5-1 to TRBJ1-1; TCRdb's D call, TRBD1, is unchecked because there is no DNA. The germline V gene encodes CDR1 SGHRS and CDR2 YFSETQ. This CDR3 is 15 amino acids long. Based on the CDR3 plus reference TRBV5-1 and TRBJ1-1, the full variable domain is KAGVTQTPRYLIKTRGQQVTLSCSPISGHRSVSWYQQTPGQGLQFLFEYFSETQRNKGNFPGRFSGRQFSNSRSEMNVSTLELGDSALYLCASSLGGTLNTEAFFGQGTRLTVV.

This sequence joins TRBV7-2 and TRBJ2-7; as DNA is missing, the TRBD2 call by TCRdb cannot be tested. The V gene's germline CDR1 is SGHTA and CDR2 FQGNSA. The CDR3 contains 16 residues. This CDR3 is CASSVGLAGAVYEQYF.

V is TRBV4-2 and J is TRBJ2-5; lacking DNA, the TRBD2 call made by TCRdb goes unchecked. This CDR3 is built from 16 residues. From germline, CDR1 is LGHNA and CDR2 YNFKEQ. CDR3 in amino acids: CASSKQLAGIEETQYF.

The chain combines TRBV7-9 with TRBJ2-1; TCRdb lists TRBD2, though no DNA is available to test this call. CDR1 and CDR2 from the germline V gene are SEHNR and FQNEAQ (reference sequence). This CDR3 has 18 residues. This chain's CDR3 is CASIALLGREGTYNEQFF.

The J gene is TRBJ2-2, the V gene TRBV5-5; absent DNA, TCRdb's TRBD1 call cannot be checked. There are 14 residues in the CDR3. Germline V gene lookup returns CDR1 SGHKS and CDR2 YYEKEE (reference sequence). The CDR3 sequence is CASRMGPYTGELFF.

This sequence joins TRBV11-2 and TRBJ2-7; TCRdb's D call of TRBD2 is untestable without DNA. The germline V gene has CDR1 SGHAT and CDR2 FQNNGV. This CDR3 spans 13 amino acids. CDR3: CASSSEGGIEQYF.

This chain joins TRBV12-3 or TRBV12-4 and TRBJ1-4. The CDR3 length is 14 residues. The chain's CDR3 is CASSSGVTNEKLFF.

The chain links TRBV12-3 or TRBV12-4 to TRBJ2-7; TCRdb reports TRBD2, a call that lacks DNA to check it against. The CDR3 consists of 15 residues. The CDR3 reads CASSFGGRLTYEQYF.

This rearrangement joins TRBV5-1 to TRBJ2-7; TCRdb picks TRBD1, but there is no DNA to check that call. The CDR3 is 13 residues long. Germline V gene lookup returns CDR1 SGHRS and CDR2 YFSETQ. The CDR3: CASSLGLGVEQYF.

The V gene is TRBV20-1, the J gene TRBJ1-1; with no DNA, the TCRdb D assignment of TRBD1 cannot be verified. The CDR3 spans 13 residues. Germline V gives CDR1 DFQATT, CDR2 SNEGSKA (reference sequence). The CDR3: CSAPTEMNTEAFF.

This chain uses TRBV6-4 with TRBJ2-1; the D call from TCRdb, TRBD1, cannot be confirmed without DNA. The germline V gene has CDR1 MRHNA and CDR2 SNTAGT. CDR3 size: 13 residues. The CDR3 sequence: CASTPDRGGEQFF.

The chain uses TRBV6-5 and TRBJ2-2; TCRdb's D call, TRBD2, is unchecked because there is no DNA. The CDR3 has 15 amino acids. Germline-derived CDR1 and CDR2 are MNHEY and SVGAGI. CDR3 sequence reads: CASSWGLALRGELFF.